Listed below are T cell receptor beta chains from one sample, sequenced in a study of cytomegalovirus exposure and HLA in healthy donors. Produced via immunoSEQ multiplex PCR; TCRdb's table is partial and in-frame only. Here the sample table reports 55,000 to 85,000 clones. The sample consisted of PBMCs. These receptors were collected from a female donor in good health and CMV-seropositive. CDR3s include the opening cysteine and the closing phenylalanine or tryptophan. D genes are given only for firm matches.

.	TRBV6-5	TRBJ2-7	TGTGCCAGCAGTCCCACGGGGGAGCCTCCCTACGAGCAGTACTTC	CASSPTGEPPYEQYF
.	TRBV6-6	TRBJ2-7	TGTGCCAGCAGTTACCTCCCGAGCTACGAGCAGTACTTC	CASSYLPSYEQYF
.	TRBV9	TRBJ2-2	TGTGCCAGCAGCGTAGCGGGAACCGGGGAGCTGTTTTTT	CASSVAGTGELFF
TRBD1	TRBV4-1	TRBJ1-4	TGCGCCAGCAGCCCCCCGGGACAGGGATCATCAAAACTGTTTTTT	CASSPPGQGSSKLFF
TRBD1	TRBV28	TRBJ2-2	TGTGCCAGCAGTCCCTCCGGGACAGGGATCACCGGGGAGCTGTTTTTT	CASSPSGTGITGELFF
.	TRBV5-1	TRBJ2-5	TGCGCCAGCAGCCCAGGACAGTCCGACGGGACCCAGTACTTC	CASSPGQSDGTQYF
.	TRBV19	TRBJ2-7	TGTGCCAGTAGTGCGATGCAAGGACACCTCTCCTCCTACGAGCAGTACTTC	CASSAMQGHLSSYEQYF
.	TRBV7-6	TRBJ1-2	TGTGCCAGCAGCCAATCACCGGACTGGACCTATGGCTACACCTTC	CASSQSPDWTYGYTF
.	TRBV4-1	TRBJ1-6	TGCGCCAGCAGCCCCGGTGGACAGTGGAATTCACCCCTCCACTTT	CASSPGGQWNSPLHF
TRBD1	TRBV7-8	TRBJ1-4	TGTGCCAGCAGCTTACAGGGGGATACTAGAGAAAAACTGTTTTTT	CASSLQGDTREKLFF
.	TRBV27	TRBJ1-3	TGTGCCAGCAGTTTAAGGGGAAAAGCTGGAAACACCATATATTTT	CASSLRGKAGNTIYF
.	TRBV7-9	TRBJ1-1	TGTGCCAGCAGCTTACCCCGGGGAGGAGGAACGAACACTGAAGCTTTCTTT	CASSLPRGGGTNTEAFF
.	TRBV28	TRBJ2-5	TGTGCCAGCAGGGCATGGAGGGAAGAGACCCAGTACTTC	CASRAWREETQYF
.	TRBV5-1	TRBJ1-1	TGCGCCAGCAGCTGGAGGGGCCCGACGATGAACACTGAAGCTTTCTTT	CASSWRGPTMNTEAFF
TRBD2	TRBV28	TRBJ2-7	TGTGCCAGCAGTCTGACTAGCGGGACATCCTACGAGCAGTACTTC	CASSLTSGTSYEQYF
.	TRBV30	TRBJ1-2	TGTGCCTGGAATCCGGGACTGGCCTATGGCTACACCTTC	CAWNPGLAYGYTF
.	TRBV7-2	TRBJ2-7	TGTGCCAGCAGCTTAGTCCAACAGGCTCTAAGGCCCTACGAGCAGTACTTC	CASSLVQQALRPYEQYF
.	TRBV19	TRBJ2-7	TGTGCCAGTAGTAACCCGGGGAAAGTCTACGAGCAGTACTTC	CASSNPGKVYEQYF
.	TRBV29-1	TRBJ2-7	TGCAGCGTATCGGACAGTGACTACGAGCAGTACTTC	CSVSDSDYEQYF
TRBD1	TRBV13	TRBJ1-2	TGTGCCAGCAGTTCCCCGACAGGGGGCGAGGGTGTGAACTATGGCTACACCTTC	CASSSPTGGEGVNYGYTF
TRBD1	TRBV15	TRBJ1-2	TGTGCCACCAGCAGGTGGGACAGGTTGGATGGCTACACCTTC	CATSRWDRLDGYTF
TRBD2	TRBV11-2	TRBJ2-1	TGTGCCAGCAGCTTCCTCGGGGGGGCTTCGGATGAGCAGTTCTTC	CASSFLGGASDEQFF
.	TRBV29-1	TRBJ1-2	TGCAGCGCGATGGGTGGGACTCCGGATGGCTACACCTTC	CSAMGGTPDGYTF
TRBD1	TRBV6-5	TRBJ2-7	TGTGCCAGCAGTACCCGACAGGGGTCCTCCTACGAGCAGTACTTC	CASSTRQGSSYEQYF
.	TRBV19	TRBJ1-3	TGTGCCAGTAGCGACATTCCACGCTCTGGAAACACCATATATTTT	CASSDIPRSGNTIYF
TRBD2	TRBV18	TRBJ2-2	TGTGCCAGCTCAACACGACGAAAGACTAGCGGGGGCCCGAGCACCGGGGAGCTGTTTTTT	CASSTRRKTSGGPSTGELFF
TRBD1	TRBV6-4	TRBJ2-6	TGTGCCAGCCGGGACAGGGTCTCTGGGGCCAACGTCCTGACTTTC	CASRDRVSGANVLTF
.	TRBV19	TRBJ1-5	TGTGCCTGCATGAGCGGAGGGGATCAGCCCCAGCATTTT	CACMSGGDQPQHF
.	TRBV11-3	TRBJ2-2	TGTGCCAGCAGCCCCCGAGGGACTTTGAACACCGGGGAGCTGTTTTTT	CASSPRGTLNTGELFF
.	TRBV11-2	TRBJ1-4	TGTGCCAGCAGCCCAGATGGTGAAAAACTGTTTTTT	CASSPDGEKLFF
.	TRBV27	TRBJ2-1	TGTGCCAGCAGTTCCTCCAGGGGTATAGGGTACAATGAGCAGTTCTTC	CASSSSRGIGYNEQFF
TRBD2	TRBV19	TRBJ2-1	TGTGCCAGTAGTGTGACTAGCCCCTACAATGAGCAGTTCTTC	CASSVTSPYNEQFF
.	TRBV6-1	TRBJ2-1	TGTGCCAGCAGTGCCCGGGGGGCTGATGAGCAGTTCTTC	CASSARGADEQFF
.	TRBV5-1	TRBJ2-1	TGCGCCAGCAGCGGGGTGGACACAACGTTTGGGAATGAGCAGTTCTTC	CASSGVDTTFGNEQFF
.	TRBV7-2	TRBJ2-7	TGTGCCAGCAGCTTACAGGGTACCTCCTACGAGCAGTACTTC	CASSLQGTSYEQYF
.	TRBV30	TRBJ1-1	TGTGCCTGGAGAATGCCGGTGAACACTGAAGCTTTCTTT	CAWRMPVNTEAFF
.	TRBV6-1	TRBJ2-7	TGTGCCAGCACCAGACTGCAGGGTCCCTACGAGCAGTACTTC	CASTRLQGPYEQYF
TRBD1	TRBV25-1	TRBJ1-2	TGTGCCAGCTCACCGGGACAGGGGAACTATGGCTACACCTTC	CASSPGQGNYGYTF
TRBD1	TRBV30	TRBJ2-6	TGTGCCTGGGATCAGGGGGTCTCTGGGGCCAACGTCCTGACTTTC	CAWDQGVSGANVLTF
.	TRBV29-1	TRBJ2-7	TGCAGCGTTGAAGATCAGAAACAGATGGGCTACGAGCAGTACTTC	CSVEDQKQMGYEQYF
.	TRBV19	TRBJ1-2	TGTGCCAGTAGTTGGGGGGACTATGGCTACACCTTC	CASSWGDYGYTF
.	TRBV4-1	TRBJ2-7	TGCGCCAGCAGCCAAGAGCTAGCGACCTACGAGCAGTACTTC	CASSQELATYEQYF
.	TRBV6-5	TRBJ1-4	TGTGCCAGCAGTTACTTAATAGGAGAGGGTGAAAAACTGTTTTTT	CASSYLIGEGEKLFF
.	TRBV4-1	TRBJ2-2	TGCGCCAGCAGCCAAGAATTGGATTCCTTAGCACTGTTTTTT	CASSQELDSLALFF
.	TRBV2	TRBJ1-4	TGTGCCAGCAGTGACGAACAGGGTTTTAGAGAAAAACTGTTTTTT	CASSDEQGFREKLFF
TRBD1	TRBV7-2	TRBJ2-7	TGTGCCAGCAGCCCAGAGGGACAGGATCACGGCGAGCAGTACTTC	CASSPEGQDHGEQYF
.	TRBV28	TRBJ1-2	TGTGCCAGCAGTTCCCAGGGATATGGCTACACCTTC	CASSSQGYGYTF
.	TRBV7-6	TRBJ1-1	TGTGCCAGCAGCGTGGACCCGGACAACCCGAACACTGAAGCTTTCTTT	CASSVDPDNPNTEAFF